A single sample gave rise to the 5 T cell receptor beta chains below, sequenced in a study of metastatic and nonmetastatic thyroid tumors. Thyroid surgery took place with no prior treatment in any patient. Using MiXCR, TCRdb reanalyzed the PCR reads. The data show around 45,000 clones, with roughly 15% seen just once and roughly 22% held by the top ten. Sequencing was done on a sample of blood. Every receptor here comes from a female donor with papillary thyroid cancer or a benign thyroid nodule (not recorded which). Some clones in this sample may be carry-over from other donors' samples.

This clone has a count of ten or more. One base away lies a much larger clone, so this may be a sequencing read error. In the same sample, other DNA sequences code for this CDR3. V gene TRBV2 combines with J gene TRBJ1-5; the D gene is possibly TRBD1 (6 bases). This CDR3 comprises 14 residues. V lost 9 bases to trimming and J lost 4 bases, with 16 bases between them. Per the germline V gene, CDR1 is SNHLY and CDR2 is FYNNEI. The CDR3 here is CARGGQLQNQPQHF. The CDR3, as DNA: TGTGCCAGAGGAGGACAGCTCCAAAATCAGCCCCAGCATTTT.

The sample holds a few counts of this clone. This may arise from a read error, as a much more abundant clone is one base away. V gene TRBV12-3 or TRBV12-4 combines with J gene TRBJ2-1, with D possibly being TRBD1 (5 bases). V was pared by 8 bases and J by 5 bases, with 22 bases between. The CDR3 loop spans 16 amino acids. CDR3 bases: TGTGCCAGCTCAGGGCAGTACAGGACCAGTCACAATGAGCAGTTCTTC. Protein sequence: CASSGQYRTSHNEQFF.

Concerning this clone itself: This sample includes further DNA sequences coding for the same CDR3. This chain joins TRBV30 and TRBJ2-7; the match to TRBD2 covers 11 bases. CDR3 length equals 15 residues. V trimming: 2 bases; J trimming: 5 bases; junction bases outside the gene matches: 8. The V gene's germline CDR1 is GTSNPN and CDR2 SVGIG (reference sequence). CDR3 bases: TGTGCCTGGAGTCCCCGTACTAGCGGGAGAAACGAGCAGTACTTC. This codes for CAWSPRTSGRNEQYF. The full variable domain, completed using reference TRBV30 and TRBJ2-7, is SQTIHQWPATLVQPVGSPLSLECTVEGTSNPNLYWYRQAAGRGLQLLFYSVGIGQISSEVPQNLSASRPQDRQFILSSKKLLLSDSGFYLCAWSPRTSGRNEQYFGPGTRLTVT.

V and J are TRBV5-4 and TRBJ2-2; the D is unclear. The germline gives CDR1 SGHNT, CDR2 YYREEE (reference sequence). CDR3 length: 19 residues. V lost 3 bases and J 0 bases, leaving 21 bases between the germline ends. The CDR3 coding sequence is TGTGCCAGCAGCTCCTCACAACCACTGCACTATTCGAACACCGGGGAGCTGTTTTTT. This sequence encodes CASSSSQPLHYSNTGELFF.

This clone was counted at least ten times. V and J are TRBV11-3 and TRBJ2-7; weak D call: TRBD1 (8 bases). Germline V gives CDR1 SGHNT, CDR2 YENEEA. V was trimmed by 5 bases and J by 0 bases, leaving 20 bases between them. This CDR3 comprises 17 residues. CDR3 DNA: TGTGCCAGCAGCACGTCAGCGGGACAGGTGAGCTCCTACGAGCAGTACTTC. Protein: CASSTSAGQVSSYEQYF.